These 4 T cell receptor beta chains share one sample of origin, sequenced in a study of shared clonotypes between healthy human individuals. Some clones are missing from TCRdb's copy, which holds only in-frame ones; the method was immunoSEQ multiplex PCR. The sample lists around 700,000 clones, roughly 70% occurring once. The sequencing input was memory CD4+ T cells sorted from blood. The subset denotes: CD45RA-negative fraction. These receptors came from a woman in her 30s in good health.

The chain is built from TRBV7-2 and TRBJ2-1, with D possibly called TRBD1 or TRBD2 (5 bases each). The CDR3 contains 16 residues. The germline gives CDR1 SGHTA, CDR2 FQGNSA. V dropped 5 bases and J dropped 5 bases, with 19 bases sitting between them. The CDR3 loop is CASSGDVGVGHNEQFF. The CDR3 DNA reads as TGTGCCAGCAGCGGAGATGTGGGGGTGGGGCACAATGAGCAGTTCTTC.

The gene calls are TRBV7-8 and TRBJ2-7; D is possibly TRBD1 (5 bases). The V end lost 1 base, the J end lost 3 bases, and 10 bases lay between the germline ends. CDR3 length: 14 amino acids. CDR1 and CDR2 (germline): SGHVS, FQNEAQ. CDR3 DNA: TGTGCCAGCAGCTTAGTGCAGGGAAACTACGAGCAGTACTTC. Its translation: CASSLVQGNYEQYF.

CDR3 nucleotide sequence: TGCGCCAGCAGCTTGGGGACAGGGGGCGAAACCTCGTACTTC. Its translation: CASSLGTGGETSYF. The rearrangement links TRBV5-1 to TRBJ2-5, with TRBD1 matching 11 bases. The CDR3 is 14 amino acids. The ends lost 0 bases at V and 13 bases at J; junction bases unmatched: 8. In germline, CDR1 is SGHRS, CDR2 YFSETQ.

The V and J genes are TRBV6-5 and TRBJ2-1, with D possibly being TRBD1 or TRBD2 (5 bases each). CDR3 length: 15 amino acids. Trimming removed 2 bases at V and 5 bases at J, with 13 bases between. In germline, CDR1 is MNHEY, CDR2 SVGAGI. The CDR3 sequence is CASSYTGTAHNEQFF. Here the CDR3 DNA reads TGTGCCAGCAGTTACACCGGGACCGCGCACAATGAGCAGTTCTTC.